Here is one TCR beta chain with its context. As yet, its antigen is unknown. The data originate from a study of Tregs in tolerant kidney transplant recipients. CD4+CD25+CD127- Tregs, CD4+CD25- non-Tregs, CD4 and CD8 cells were sorted. This CDR3 has 14 residues. From germline, CDR1 is LGHNA and CDR2 YNFKEQ. The germline V and J ends were trimmed by 0 bases and 9 bases, with 12 bases remaining between them. Study findings and constraints: Biological reproducibility was not directly addressed, but technical replication error appeared minimal.

Profiling relied on immunoSEQ multiplex PCR, and the TCRdb table lists in-frame clones only, not all of them. The data hold around 50,000 clones, with approximately 82% observed a single time. The TCR comes from a human donor in good health. The V gene is TRBV4-2, the J gene TRBJ2-4; maybe TRBD2 (6 bases). Input material: CD4+ T cells from blood. In DNA form, the CDR3 reads TGTGCCAGCAGCCAAGACCAACGGGACTCCATTCAGTACTTC. Protein sequence: CASSQDQRDSIQYF.